This T cell receptor (beta chain) was found in a study of STAT5B mutations in CD4+ large granular lymphocyte leukemia. Profiled with immunoSEQ multiplex PCR; TCRdb holds only in-frame clones, not every one. The sample includes roughly 32,000 clones, roughly 77% seen only once; the top ten take approximately 2%. Notes on the study in general: TRBV06-family usage was enriched in top patient clones (8/27) versus controls (2/35). CD4-sorted patient repertoires seemed more clonal than healthy CD4+ repertoires. About 24% of private leukemic clonotypes occurred rarely in other patients' non-leukemic repertoires.

CDR1 and CDR2 from the germline V gene are SGHRS and YFSETQ. The V end lost 4 bases, the J end lost 5 bases, and 13 bases lay between the germline ends. This CDR3 spans 13 amino acids. Controls came from buffy coats of healthy blood donors. Details on this clone: Its antigen is currently unknown.

The chain joins TRBV5-1 to TRBJ2-7; the D gene is possibly TRBD1 (6 bases). The sequence came from a human donor in good health. The sequencing input was CD4+ T cells from blood buffy coats. The CDR3 reads CASSLNRAHEQYF. The CDR3 DNA reads as TGCGCCAGCAGCCTAAACAGGGCCCACGAGCAGTACTTC. Supplemented by reference TRBV5-1 and TRBJ2-7, the full variable domain reads KAGVTQTPRYLIKTRGQQVTLSCSPISGHRSVSWYQQTPGQGLQFLFEYFSETQRNKGNFPGRFSGRQFSNSRSEMNVSTLELGDSALYLCASSLNRAHEQYFGPGTRLTVT.